Below are 8 T cell receptor beta chains sequenced from a single sample in a study of shared clonotypes between healthy human individuals. Profiled with immunoSEQ multiplex PCR; TCRdb holds only in-frame clones, not every one. The sample includes about a million clones, about 75% of them seen just once. Sequencing input: memory CD4+ T cells sorted from blood. The subset: CD45RA-negative fraction. All receptors derive from a man aged 18 to 35 in good health.

The chain employs TRBV7-4 and TRBJ1-2, with 8 positions matching TRBD1. Germline V lookup: CDR1 SGHVT, CDR2 SQSDAQ. The J segment lost 8 bases and the V segment lost 0 bases, leaving 8 bases of the junction unmatched. This CDR3 is 15 amino acids long. For the CDR3, the DNA is TGTGCCAGCAGCTTAGCCCGGACAGGGCTAGGCGGCTACACCTTC. This translates into CASSLARTGLGGYTF.

The chain recombines TRBV28 with TRBJ2-7; possible D gene TRBD1, 5 bases. Deletions cut 3 bases from V and 2 bases from J, with 11 bases between. Germline CDR1 is MDHEN and CDR2 is SYDVKM. The CDR3 sequence is 14 residues long. The DNA of the CDR3 is TGTGCCAGCAGTTTGTACCAGGGTACCTACGAGCAGTACTTC. This gives the protein CASSLYQGTYEQYF.

CDR3 coding DNA: TGTGCCAGCTCACCAAACGGGGACAGAAATTCACCCCTCCACTTT. Its protein product is CASSPNGDRNSPLHF. The chain has TRBV18 and TRBJ1-6; 7 bases are shared with TRBD1. Germline CDR1 and CDR2: KGHSH and LQKENI. Trimming took 2 bases from V and 7 from J; bases not matched to a gene: 5. The CDR3 loop spans 15 amino acids.

The genes are TRBV6-5 and TRBJ2-1; TRBD2 is a possible D gene (5 bases). Germline CDR1 and CDR2: MNHEY and SVGAGI. Trimming left V 7 bases short and J 8 bases short, with 18 bases between. The CDR3 has 14 amino acids. CDR3 residues: CASKLREWWDEQFF. The CDR3 DNA is TGTGCCAGCAAGTTGAGGGAATGGTGGGATGAGCAGTTCTTC.

This sequence joins TRBV7-9 and TRBJ1-4; TRBD1 aligns across 11 bases. There are 15 residues in the CDR3. Unmatched junction bases numbered 6, after V lost 5 bases and J lost 7 bases. CDR1 and CDR2 (germline): SEHNR, FQNEAQ (reference sequence). The CDR3 nucleotides read TGTGCCAGCAGCGATGGACAGGGGGCAGGTGAAAAACTGTTTTTT. Translation: CASSDGQGAGEKLFF.

The table lists this clone with a count of one. The rearrangement links TRBV5-6 to TRBJ2-5; D tentatively fits TRBD1 or TRBD2 (5 bases each). With 4 bases removed from V and 4 bases from J, the gap between germline ends came to 17 bases. The V gene's germline CDR1 is SGHDT and CDR2 YYEEEE. The CDR3 has 15 amino acids. This chain's CDR3 is CASSSDLWGSETQYF. CDR3 DNA: TGTGCCAGCAGCAGCGATCTTTGGGGGTCAGAGACCCAGTACTTC.

Remarks on this clone: This same CDR3 is encoded by further DNA sequences in the sample. The chain combines TRBV6-1 with TRBJ1-2; tentative D call: TRBD1 (5 bases). The V and J ends lost 2 bases and 4 bases respectively, with 8 bases between them. Germline values: CDR1 MNHNS, CDR2 SASEGT. This CDR3 is 13 amino acids long. The CDR3 loop reads CASSERGPYGYTF. CDR3 nucleotide sequence: TGTGCCAGCAGTGAACGGGGACCCTATGGCTACACCTTC.

Written as DNA, the CDR3 is TGTGCCAGCAGCTTAGCGCGTAGCGGGAGCGTTAATGAGCAGTTCTTC. As protein: CASSLARSGSVNEQFF. The chain couples TRBV11-2 to TRBJ2-1, with 9 bases fitting TRBD2. CDR1 and CDR2 from the germline V gene are SGHAT and FQNNGV. The ends lost 1 base at V and 7 bases at J; junction bases unmatched: 8. The CDR3 has 16 residues.